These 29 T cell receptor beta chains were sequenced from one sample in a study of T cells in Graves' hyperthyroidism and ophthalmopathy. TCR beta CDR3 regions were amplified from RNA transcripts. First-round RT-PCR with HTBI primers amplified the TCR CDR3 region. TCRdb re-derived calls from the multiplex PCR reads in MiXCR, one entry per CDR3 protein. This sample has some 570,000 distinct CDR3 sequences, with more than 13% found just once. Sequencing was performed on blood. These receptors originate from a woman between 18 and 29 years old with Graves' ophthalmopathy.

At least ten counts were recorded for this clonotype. The DNA of the CDR3 is TGTGCCAGCAGTTTTAATACCCAGGACGTGTCCCCCGGGCAGTACTTC. Its translation: CASSFNTQDVSPGQYF. This chain links TRBV28 with TRBJ2-7; D is uncertain. The CDR3 is made up of 16 amino acids. V lost 3 bases and J lost 9, with 24 bases in between. Germline V gene lookup returns CDR1 MDHEN and CDR2 SYDVKM.

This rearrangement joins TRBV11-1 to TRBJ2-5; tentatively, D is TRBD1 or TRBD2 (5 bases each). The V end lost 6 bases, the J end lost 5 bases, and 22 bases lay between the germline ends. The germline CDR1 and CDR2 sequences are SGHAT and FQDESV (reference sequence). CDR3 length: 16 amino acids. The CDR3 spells CASSSHRDPWGETQYF. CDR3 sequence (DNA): TGTGCCAGCAGTTCGCACCGGGACCCCTGGGGGGAGACCCAGTACTTC.

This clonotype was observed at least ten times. CDR3 bases: TGTGCCAGCAGCGCCCTCGGGACTGACAACTACAATGAGCAGTTCTTC. This gives the protein CASSALGTDNYNEQFF. The chain combines TRBV5-6 with TRBJ2-1; TRBD2 might be the D (6 bases). V lost 4 bases and J 3 bases, leaving 17 bases between the germline ends. Looked up from germline, CDR1 is SGHDT and CDR2 is YYEEEE. CDR3 length equals 16 residues.

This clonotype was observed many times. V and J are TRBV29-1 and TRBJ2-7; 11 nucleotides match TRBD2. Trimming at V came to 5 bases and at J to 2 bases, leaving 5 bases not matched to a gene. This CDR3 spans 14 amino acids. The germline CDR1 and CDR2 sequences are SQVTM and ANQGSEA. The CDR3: CSVTRTSGPYEQYF. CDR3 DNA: TGCAGCGTTACTCGGACTAGCGGGCCCTACGAGCAGTACTTC.

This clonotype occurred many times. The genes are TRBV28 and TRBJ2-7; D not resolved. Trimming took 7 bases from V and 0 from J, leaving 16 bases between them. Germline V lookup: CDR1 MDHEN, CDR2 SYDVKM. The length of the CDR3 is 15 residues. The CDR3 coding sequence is TGTGCCAGCACCTCCACGTTGGCGAACTCCTACGAGCAGTACTTC. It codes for CASTSTLANSYEQYF.

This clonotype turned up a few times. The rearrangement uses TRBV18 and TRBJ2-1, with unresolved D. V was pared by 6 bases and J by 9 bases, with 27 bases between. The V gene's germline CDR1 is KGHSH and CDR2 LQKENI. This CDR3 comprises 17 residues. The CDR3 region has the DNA TGTGCCAGCTCGCTAACCTGGACGCGTCCCTGGGCAACTGAGCAGTTCTTC. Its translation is CASSLTWTRPWATEQFF. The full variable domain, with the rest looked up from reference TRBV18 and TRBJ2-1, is NAGVMQNPRHLVRRRGQEARLRCSPMKGHSHVYWYRQLPEEGLKFMVYLQKENIIDESGMPKERFSAEFPKEGPSILRIQQVVRGDSAAYFCASSLTWTRPWATEQFFGPGTRLTVL.

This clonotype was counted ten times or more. The CDR3 protein is CSGPSPSSYNEQFF. CDR3 nucleotide sequence: TGCAGTGGCCCGAGTCCTAGCTCCTACAATGAGCAGTTCTTC. The chain carries TRBV20-1 and TRBJ2-1; no firm D call. Deletions cut 7 bases from V and 0 bases from J, with 13 bases between. The CDR3 contains 14 residues. Germline assignment: CDR1 DFQATT and CDR2 SNEGSKA (reference sequence).

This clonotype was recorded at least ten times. DNA for the CDR3: TGTGCCAGCATCATACCTCGGGGGGGCCGCTACGAGCAGTACTTC. As protein: CASIIPRGGRYEQYF. This chain uses TRBV2 with TRBJ2-7; 8 nucleotides agree with TRBD2. Germline loops: CDR1 SNHLY, CDR2 FYNNEI. Germline trimming cut 7 bases from V and 3 bases from J; bases unmatched to any gene: 11. This CDR3 spans 15 amino acids.

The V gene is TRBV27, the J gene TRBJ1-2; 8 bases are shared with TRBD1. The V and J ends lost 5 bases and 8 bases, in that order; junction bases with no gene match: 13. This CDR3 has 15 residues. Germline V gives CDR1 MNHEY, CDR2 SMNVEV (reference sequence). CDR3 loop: CASSLSQGAREGYTF. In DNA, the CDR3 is TGTGCCAGCAGTCTCTCTCAGGGGGCGAGAGAAGGCTACACCTTC.

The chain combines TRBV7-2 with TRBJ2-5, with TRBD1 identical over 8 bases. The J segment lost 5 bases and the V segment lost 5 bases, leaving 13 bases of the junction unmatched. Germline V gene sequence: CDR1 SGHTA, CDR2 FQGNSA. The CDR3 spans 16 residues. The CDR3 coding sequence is TGTGCCAGCAGCCCCAACGCAGGGGGCTACAGCGAGACCCAGTACTTC. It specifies CASSPNAGGYSETQYF.

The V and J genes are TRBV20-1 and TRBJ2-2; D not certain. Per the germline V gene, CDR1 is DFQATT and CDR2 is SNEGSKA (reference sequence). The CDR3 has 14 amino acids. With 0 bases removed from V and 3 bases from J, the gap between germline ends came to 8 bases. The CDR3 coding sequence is TGCAGTGCTAGAGAGGGCCGCTACACCGGGGAGCTGTTTTTT. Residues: CSAREGRYTGELFF.

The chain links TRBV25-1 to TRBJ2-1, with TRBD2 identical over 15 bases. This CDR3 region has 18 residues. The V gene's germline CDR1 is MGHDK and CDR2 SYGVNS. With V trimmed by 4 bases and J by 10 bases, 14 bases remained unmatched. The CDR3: CASSGNRIRGLAGGEQFF. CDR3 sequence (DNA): TGTGCCAGCAGTGGCAATAGAATACGGGGACTAGCGGGAGGAGAGCAGTTCTTC.

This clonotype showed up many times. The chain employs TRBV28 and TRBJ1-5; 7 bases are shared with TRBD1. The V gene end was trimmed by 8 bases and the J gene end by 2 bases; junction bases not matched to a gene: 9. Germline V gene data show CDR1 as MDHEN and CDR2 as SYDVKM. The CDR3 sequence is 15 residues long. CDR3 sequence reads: CASLLGGAGNQPQHF. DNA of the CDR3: TGTGCCAGCCTCTTAGGGGGCGCGGGCAATCAGCCCCAGCATTTT.

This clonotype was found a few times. Written as DNA, the CDR3 is TGCAGTGCTAGAGGGACAGGGGGTAAGGTAGCAGCTTTCTTT. It yields the protein CSARGTGGKVAAFF. The chain joins TRBV20-1 to TRBJ1-1, with 10 bases matching TRBD1. Germline CDR1 reads DFQATT; CDR2 reads SNEGSKA (reference sequence). The CDR3 loop spans 14 amino acids. J was trimmed by 10 bases and V by 1 base; bases with no gene match: 9.

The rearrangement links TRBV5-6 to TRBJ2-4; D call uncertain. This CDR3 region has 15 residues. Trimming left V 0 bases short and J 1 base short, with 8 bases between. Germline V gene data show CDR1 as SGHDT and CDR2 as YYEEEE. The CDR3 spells CASSLVTTAKNIQYF. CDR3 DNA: TGTGCCAGCAGCTTGGTGACCACTGCCAAAAACATTCAGTACTTC.

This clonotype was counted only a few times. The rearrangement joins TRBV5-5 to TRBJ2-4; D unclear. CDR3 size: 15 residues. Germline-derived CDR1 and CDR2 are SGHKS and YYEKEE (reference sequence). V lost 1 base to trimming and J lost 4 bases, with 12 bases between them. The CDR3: CASSLRYGEKNIQYF. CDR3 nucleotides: TGTGCCAGCAGCTTGCGATATGGCGAGAAAAACATTCAGTACTTC. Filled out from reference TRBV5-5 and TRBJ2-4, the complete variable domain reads DAGVTQSPTHLIKTRGQQVTLRCSPISGHKSVSWYQQVLGQGPQFIFQYYEKEERGRGNFPDRFSARQFPNYSSELNVNALLLGDSALYLCASSLRYGEKNIQYFGAGTRLSVL.

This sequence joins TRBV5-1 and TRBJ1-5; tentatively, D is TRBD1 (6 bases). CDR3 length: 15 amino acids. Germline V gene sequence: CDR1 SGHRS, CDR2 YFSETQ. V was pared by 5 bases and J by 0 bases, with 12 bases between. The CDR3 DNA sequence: TGCGCCAGCAGTAGGGACACCTCTAGCAATCAGCCCCAGCATTTT. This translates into CASSRDTSSNQPQHF.

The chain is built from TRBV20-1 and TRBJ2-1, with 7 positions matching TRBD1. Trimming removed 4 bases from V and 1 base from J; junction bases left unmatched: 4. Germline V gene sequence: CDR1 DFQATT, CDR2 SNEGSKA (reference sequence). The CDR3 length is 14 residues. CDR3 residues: CSAKDRNSYNEQFF. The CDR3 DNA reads TGCAGTGCTAAGGACAGGAATTCCTACAATGAGCAGTTCTTC.

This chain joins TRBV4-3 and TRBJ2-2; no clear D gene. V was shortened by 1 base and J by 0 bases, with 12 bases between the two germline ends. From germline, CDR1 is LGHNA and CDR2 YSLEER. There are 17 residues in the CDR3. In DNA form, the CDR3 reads TGCGCCAGCAGCCAAGTGTACAGTTTGGCGAACACCGGGGAGCTGTTTTTT. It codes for CASSQVYSLANTGELFF.

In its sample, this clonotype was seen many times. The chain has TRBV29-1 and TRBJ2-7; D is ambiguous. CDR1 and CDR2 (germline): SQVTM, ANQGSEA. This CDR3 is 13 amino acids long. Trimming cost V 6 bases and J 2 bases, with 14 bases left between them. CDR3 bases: TGCAGCGTCGCGCTCAGGAAAACCTACGAGCAGTACTTC. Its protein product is CSVALRKTYEQYF.

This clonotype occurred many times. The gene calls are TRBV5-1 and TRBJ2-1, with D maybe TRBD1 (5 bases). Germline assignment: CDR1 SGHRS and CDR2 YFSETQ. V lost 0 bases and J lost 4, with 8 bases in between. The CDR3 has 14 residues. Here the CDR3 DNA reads TGCGCCAGCAGCTTGGTTGCAGGGTACAATGAGCAGTTCTTC. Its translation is CASSLVAGYNEQFF.

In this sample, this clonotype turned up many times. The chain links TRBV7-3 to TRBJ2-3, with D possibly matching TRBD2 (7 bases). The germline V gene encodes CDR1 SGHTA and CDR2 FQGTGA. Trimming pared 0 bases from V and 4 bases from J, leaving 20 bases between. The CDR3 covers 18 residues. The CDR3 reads CASSLTPGGAEGPDTQYF. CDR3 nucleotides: TGTGCCAGCAGCTTAACTCCTGGGGGGGCTGAGGGCCCAGATACGCAGTATTTT.

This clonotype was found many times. The CDR3: CSARDRRGGGQPQHF. As DNA, the CDR3 is TGCAGTGCTAGAGATCGCCGGGGGGGAGGTCAGCCCCAGCATTTT. This chain joins TRBV20-1 and TRBJ1-5, with D possibly being TRBD1 (5 bases). CDR3 length: 15 amino acids. CDR1 DFQATT and CDR2 SNEGSKA come from the germline V gene (reference sequence). Trimming pared 0 bases from V and 6 bases from J, leaving 15 bases between.

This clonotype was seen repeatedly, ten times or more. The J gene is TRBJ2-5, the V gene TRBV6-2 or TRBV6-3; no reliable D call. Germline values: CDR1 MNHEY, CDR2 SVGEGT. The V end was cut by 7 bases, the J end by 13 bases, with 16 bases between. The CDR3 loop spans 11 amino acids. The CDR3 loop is CASNNGRTPYF. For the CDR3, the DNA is TGTGCCAGCAACAACGGGCGGACGCCGTACTTC.

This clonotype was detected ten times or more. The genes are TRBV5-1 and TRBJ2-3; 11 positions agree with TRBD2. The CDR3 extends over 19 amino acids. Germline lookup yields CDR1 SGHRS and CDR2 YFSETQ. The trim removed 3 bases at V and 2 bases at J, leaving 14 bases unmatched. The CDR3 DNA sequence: TGCGCCAGCAGCTCGGGGGCCAGCGGGACTAGCGGAAACACAGATACGCAGTATTTT. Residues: CASSSGASGTSGNTDTQYF.

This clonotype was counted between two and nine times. The CDR3 loop reads CASSQDRGTDSEKLFF. The CDR3 bases are TGTGCCAGCAGCCAGGACCGAGGGACTGACAGTGAAAAACTGTTTTTT. This chain uses TRBV4-2 with TRBJ1-4; a weak D match, TRBD1 (5 bases). V was trimmed by 3 bases and J by 7 bases, leaving 18 bases between them. This CDR3 region has 16 residues. Germline V lookup: CDR1 LGHNA, CDR2 YNFKEQ.

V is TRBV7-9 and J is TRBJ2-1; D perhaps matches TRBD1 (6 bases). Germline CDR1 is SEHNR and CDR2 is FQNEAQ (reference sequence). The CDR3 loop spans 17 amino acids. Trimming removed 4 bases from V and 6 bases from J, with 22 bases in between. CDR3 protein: CASSSPPGGHLSNEQFF. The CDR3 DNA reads TGTGCCAGCAGCTCACCCCCTGGGGGCCACCTCTCCAATGAGCAGTTCTTC.

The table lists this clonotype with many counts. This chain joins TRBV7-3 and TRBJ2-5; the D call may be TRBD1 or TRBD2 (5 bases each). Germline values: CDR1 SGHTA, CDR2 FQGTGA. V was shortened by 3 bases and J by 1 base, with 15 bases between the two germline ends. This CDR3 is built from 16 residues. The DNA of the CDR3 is TGTGCCAGCAGCTTGGGCGGACTGGGGACCCAAGAGACCCAGTACTTC. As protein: CASSLGGLGTQETQYF.

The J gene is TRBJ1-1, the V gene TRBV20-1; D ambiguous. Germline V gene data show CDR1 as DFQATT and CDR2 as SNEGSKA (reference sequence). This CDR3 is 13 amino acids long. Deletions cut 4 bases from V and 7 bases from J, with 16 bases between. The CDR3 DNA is TGCAGTGCTATCCACACTGCGGGCTATGAAGCTTTCTTT. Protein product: CSAIHTAGYEAFF.